The 3 T cell receptor beta chains below come from one sample, sequenced in a study of cytomegalovirus exposure and HLA in healthy donors. It was with 60 Vbeta and 13 Jbeta primers that the PCR ran. Profiling relied on immunoSEQ multiplex PCR, and the TCRdb table lists in-frame clones only, not all of them. The sample contains fewer than 75,000 clones, 79% of which appear only once. Sample: PBMCs. The source of these receptors is a woman in her 30s in good health and CMV-seronegative.

The genes are TRBV7-2 and TRBJ2-3; TRBD1 aligns across 8 bases. Per the germline V gene, CDR1 is SGHTA and CDR2 is FQGNSA. V trimming: 0 bases; J trimming: 8 bases; junction bases outside the gene matches: 22. This CDR3 spans 20 amino acids. CDR3 residues: CASSLAGTGGRLPYGSTQYF. In DNA, the CDR3 is TGTGCCAGCAGCTTAGCGGGGACAGGAGGGAGACTTCCCTATGGGAGTACGCAGTATTTT.

The CDR3, as DNA: TGCGCCAGCAGCTCAGGGGTGGGGGATTCGGATGAGCAGTTCTTC. As protein: CASSSGVGDSDEQFF. V is TRBV5-1 and J is TRBJ2-1; a possible D gene is TRBD1 (6 bases). CDR3 length: 15 residues. CDR1 and CDR2 (germline): SGHRS, YFSETQ. The V and J ends lost 3 bases and 8 bases respectively, with 18 bases between them. Based on the CDR3 plus reference TRBV5-1 and TRBJ2-1, the full variable domain is KAGVTQTPRYLIKTRGQQVTLSCSPISGHRSVSWYQQTPGQGLQFLFEYFSETQRNKGNFPGRFSGRQFSNSRSEMNVSTLELGDSALYLCASSSGVGDSDEQFFGPGTRLTVL.

This clone was recorded only once. The chain joins TRBV6-1 to TRBJ2-3; D is ambiguous. Germline CDR1 and CDR2: MNHNS and SASEGT. The germline V and J ends were trimmed by 6 bases and 0 bases, with 10 bases remaining between them. The CDR3 extends over 14 amino acids. Here the CDR3 reads CASRIQYSTDTQYF. CDR3 bases: TGTGCCAGCAGGATACAGTACAGCACAGATACGCAGTATTTT.